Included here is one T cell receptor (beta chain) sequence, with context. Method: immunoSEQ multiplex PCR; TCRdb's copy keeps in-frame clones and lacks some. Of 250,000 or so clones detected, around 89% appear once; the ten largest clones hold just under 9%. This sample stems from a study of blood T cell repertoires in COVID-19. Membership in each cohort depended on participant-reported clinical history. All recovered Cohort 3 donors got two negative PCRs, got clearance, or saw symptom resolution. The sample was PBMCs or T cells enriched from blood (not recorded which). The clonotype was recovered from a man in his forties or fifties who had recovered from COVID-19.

The CDR3 sequence: CASSLVAGGRTEAFF. As DNA, the CDR3 is TGCGCCAGCAGCTTGGTGGCAGGGGGGCGCACTGAAGCTTTCTTT. J is TRBJ1-1 and V is TRBV5-1; 7 bases are a match to TRBD1. Trimming cost V 0 bases and J 4 bases; bases outside gene matches: 6. Per the germline V gene, CDR1 is SGHRS and CDR2 is YFSETQ. The CDR3 totals 15 residues.